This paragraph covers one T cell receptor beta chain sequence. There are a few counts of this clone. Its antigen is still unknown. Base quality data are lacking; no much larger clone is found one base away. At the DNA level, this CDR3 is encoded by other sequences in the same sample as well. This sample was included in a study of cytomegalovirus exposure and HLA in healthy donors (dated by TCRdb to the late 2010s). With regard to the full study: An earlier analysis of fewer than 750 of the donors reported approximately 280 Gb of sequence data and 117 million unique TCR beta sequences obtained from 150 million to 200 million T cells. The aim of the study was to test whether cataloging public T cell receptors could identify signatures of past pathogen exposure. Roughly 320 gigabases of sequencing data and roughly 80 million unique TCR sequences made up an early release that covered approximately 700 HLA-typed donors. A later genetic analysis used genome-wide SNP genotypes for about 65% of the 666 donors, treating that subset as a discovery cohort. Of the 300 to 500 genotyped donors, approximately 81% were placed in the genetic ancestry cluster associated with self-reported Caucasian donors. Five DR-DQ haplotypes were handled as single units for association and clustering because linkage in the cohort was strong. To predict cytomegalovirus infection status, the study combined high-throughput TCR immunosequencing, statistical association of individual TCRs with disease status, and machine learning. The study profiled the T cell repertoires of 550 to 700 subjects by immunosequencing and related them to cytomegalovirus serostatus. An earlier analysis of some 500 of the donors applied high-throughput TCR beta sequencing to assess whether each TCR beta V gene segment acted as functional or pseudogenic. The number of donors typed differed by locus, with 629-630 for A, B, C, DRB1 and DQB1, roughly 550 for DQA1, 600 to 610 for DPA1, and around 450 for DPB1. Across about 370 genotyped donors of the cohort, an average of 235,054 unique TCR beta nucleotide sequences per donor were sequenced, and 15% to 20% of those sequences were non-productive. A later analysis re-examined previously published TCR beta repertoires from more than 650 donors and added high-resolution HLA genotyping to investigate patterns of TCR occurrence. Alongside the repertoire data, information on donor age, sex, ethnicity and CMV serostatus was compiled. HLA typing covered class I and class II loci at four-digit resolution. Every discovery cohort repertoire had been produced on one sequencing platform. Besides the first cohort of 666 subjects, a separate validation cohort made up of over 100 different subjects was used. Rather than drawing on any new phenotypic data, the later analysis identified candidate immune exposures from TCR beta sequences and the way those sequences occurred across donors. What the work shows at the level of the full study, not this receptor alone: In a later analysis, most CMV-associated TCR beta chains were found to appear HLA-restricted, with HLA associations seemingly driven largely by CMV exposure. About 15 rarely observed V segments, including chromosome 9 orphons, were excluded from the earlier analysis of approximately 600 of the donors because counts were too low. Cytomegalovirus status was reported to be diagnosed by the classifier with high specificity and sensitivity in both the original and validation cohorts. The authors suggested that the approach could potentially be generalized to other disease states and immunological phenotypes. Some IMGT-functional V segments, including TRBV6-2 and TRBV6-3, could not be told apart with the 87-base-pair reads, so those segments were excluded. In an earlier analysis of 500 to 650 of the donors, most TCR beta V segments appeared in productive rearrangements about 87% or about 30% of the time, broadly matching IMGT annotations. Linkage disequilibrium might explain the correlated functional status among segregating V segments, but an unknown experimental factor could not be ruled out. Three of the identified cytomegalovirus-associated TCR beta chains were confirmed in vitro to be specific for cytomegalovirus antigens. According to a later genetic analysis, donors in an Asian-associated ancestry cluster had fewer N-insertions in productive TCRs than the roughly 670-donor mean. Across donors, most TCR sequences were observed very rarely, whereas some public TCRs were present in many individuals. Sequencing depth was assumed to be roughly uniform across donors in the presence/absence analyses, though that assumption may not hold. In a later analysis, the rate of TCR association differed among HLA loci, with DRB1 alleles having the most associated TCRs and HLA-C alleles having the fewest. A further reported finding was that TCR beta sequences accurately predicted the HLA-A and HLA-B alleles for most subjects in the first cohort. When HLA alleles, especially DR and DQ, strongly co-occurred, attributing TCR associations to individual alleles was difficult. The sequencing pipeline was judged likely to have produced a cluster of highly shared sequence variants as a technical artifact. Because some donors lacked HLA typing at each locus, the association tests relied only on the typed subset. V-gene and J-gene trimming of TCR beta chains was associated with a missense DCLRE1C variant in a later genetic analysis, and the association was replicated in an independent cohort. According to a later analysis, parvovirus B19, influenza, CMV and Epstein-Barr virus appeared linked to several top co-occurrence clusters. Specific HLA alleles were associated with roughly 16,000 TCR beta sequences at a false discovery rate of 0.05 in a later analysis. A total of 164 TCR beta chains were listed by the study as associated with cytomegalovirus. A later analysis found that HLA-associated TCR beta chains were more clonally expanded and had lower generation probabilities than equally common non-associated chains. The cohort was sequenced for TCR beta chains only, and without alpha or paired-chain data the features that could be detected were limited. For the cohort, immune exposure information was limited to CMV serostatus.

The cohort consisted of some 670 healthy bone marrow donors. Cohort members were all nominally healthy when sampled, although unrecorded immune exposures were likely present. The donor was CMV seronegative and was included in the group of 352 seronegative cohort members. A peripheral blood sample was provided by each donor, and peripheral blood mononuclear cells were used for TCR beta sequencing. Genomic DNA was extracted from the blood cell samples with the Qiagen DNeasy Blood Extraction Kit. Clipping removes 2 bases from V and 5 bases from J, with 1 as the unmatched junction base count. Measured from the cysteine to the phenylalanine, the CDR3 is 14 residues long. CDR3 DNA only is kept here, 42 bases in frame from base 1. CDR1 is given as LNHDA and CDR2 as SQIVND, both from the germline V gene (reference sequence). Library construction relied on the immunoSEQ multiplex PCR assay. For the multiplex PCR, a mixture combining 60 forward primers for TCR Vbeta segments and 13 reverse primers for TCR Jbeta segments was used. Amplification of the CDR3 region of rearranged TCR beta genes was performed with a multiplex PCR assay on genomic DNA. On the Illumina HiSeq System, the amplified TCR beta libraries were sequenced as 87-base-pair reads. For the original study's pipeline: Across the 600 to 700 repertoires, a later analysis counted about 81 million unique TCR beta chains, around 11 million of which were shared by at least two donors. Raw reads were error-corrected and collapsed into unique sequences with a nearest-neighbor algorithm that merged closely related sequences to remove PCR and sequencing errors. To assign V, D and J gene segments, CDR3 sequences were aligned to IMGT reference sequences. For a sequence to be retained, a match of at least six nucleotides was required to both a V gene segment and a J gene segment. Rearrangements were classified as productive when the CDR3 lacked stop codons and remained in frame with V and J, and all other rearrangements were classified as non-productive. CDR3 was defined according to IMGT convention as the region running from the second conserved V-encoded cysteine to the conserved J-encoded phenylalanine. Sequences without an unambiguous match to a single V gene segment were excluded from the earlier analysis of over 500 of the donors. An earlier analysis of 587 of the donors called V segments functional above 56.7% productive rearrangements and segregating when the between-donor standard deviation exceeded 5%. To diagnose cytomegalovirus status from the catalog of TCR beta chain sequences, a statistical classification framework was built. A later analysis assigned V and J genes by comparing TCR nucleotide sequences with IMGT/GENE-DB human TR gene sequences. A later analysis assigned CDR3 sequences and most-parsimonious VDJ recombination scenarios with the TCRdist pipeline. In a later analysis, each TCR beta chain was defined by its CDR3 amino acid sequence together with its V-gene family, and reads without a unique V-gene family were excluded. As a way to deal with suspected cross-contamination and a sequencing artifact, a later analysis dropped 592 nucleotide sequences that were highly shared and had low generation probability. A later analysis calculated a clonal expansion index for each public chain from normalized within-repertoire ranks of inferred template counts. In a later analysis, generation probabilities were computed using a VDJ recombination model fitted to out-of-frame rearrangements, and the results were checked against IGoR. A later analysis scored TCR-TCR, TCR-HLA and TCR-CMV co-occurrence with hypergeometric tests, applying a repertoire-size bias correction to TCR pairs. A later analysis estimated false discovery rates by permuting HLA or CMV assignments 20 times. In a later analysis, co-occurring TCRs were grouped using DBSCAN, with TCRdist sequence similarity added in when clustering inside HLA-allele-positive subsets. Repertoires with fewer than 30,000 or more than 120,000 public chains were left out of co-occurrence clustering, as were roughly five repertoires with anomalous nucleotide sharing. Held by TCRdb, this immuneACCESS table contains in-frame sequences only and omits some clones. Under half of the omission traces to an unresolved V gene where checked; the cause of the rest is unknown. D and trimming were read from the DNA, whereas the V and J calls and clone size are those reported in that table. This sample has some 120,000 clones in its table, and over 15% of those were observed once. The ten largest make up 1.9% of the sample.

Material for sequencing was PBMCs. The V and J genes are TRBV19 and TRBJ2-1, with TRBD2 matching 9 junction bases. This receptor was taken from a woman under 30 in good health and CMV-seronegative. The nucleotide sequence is TGTGCCAGTAGTATACTAGCGGGGAACAATGAGCAGTTCTTC. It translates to CASSILAGNNEQFF.